The clone carrying this T cell receptor (beta chain) has a single count. Antigen unknown. The assay used deep level. For sorted subsets, 150 to 200 ng DNA per replicate equaled around 30,000 T cell genomes. Method: immunoSEQ multiplex PCR; TCRdb's copy keeps in-frame clones and lacks some. Counted here are over 800,000 clones, 80% to 95% occurring once; the ten biggest clones make up around 24%. The data stem from a study of shared clonotypes between healthy human individuals. Study findings and constraints: Generation probabilities were higher for clonotypes shared across all four sorted-subset donors than for unshared ones.

It was CD45RO-negative cells, positively selected for CCR7, that made up naive CD8 cells, with terminally differentiated effector memory CD45RA+ cells excluded. Caucasian adults residing in Nashville, Tennessee made up all the donors. The CDR3 covers 14 residues. Per germline, CDR1 LNHDA and CDR2 SQIVND (reference sequence). J gave up 3 bases and V 7 bases, and 5 bases lay outside the gene matches. This TCR derives from a man aged 25-45 years in good health. Source material: naive CD8+ T cells sorted from blood. The chain carries TRBV19 and TRBJ2-3; 9 positions match TRBD1. CDR3: CASTAGQGTDTQYF. For the CDR3, the DNA is TGTGCCAGTACCGCGGGACAGGGAACAGATACGCAGTATTTT.